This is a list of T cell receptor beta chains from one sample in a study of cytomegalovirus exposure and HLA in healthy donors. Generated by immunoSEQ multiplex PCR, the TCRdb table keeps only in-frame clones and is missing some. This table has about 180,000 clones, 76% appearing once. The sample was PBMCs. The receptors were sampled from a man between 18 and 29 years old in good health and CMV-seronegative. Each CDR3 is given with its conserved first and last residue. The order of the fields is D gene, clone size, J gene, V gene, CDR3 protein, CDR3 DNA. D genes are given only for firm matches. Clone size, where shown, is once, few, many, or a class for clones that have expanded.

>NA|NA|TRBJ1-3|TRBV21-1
CASSKFPRASGNTIYF
TGTGCCAGCAGCAAGTTTCCCAGGGCCTCTGGAAACACCATATATTTT
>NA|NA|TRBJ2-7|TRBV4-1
CASSPQDWVYEQYF
TGCGCCAGCAGCCCCCAGGACTGGGTCTACGAGCAGTACTTC
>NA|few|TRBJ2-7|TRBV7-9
CASSFPGWEQYF
TGTGCCAGCAGCTTTCCGGGGTGGGAGCAGTACTTC
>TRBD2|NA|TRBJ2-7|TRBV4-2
CASRVRLAGLRYEQYF
TGTGCCAGCAGGGTCAGACTAGCGGGCTTACGCTACGAGCAGTACTTC
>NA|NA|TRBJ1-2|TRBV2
CAGREPQGINYGYTF
TGTGCCGGCCGGGAGCCCCAGGGAATCAACTATGGCTACACCTTC
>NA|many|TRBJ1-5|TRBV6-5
CASSSDSYQPQHF
TGTGCCAGCAGTTCCGACAGTTATCAGCCCCAGCATTTT
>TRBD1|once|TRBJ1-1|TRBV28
CASSPRHRDRGGGAFF
TGTGCCAGCAGTCCAAGGCACCGGGACAGGGGAGGCGGGGCTTTCTTT
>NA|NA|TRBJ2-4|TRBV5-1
CASSLQGRIKNIQYF
TGCGCCAGCAGCTTACAGGGGAGGATCAAAAACATTCAGTACTTC
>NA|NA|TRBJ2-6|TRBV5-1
CASSLRDTTAGANVLTF
TGCGCCAGCAGCCTACGGGACACGACGGCGGGGGCCAACGTCCTGACTTTC
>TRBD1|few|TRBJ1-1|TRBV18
CASSPRDRALEGNTEAFF
TGTGCCAGCTCGCCTCGGGACAGGGCACTTGAAGGTAACACTGAAGCTTTCTTT
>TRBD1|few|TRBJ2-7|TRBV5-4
CASSPPSARGQYEQYF
TGTGCCAGCAGCCCACCCTCCGCCAGGGGGCAATACGAGCAGTACTTC
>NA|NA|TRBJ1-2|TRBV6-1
CASSAGVGGYTF
TGTGCCAGCAGTGCAGGGGTCGGGGGCTACACCTTC
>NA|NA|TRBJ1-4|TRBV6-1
CASSETYRLGALGTNEKLFF
TGTGCCAGCAGTGAAACTTACCGATTAGGGGCGCTAGGAACTAATGAAAAACTGTTTTTT
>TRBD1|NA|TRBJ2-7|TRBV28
CASHGSSGTGGYEQYF
TGTGCCAGCCACGGGTCCTCCGGGACAGGGGGATACGAGCAGTACTTC
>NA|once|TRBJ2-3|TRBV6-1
CASSEWGQHTDTQYF
TGTGCCAGCAGTGAATGGGGGCAACACACAGATACGCAGTATTTT
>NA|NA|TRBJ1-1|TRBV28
CASSSLSGTQNTEAFF
TGTGCCAGCAGTTCCTTATCCGGGACACAGAACACTGAAGCTTTCTTT
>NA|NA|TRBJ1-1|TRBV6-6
CASRIDRYETEAFF
TGTGCCAGCAGAATCGACAGGTATGAGACTGAAGCTTTCTTT
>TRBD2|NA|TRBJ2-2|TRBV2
CASITTSGATGELFF
TGTGCCAGCATAACGACTAGCGGAGCCACCGGGGAGCTGTTTTTT
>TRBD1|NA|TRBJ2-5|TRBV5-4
CASSLGDRPQETQYF
TGTGCCAGCAGCTTGGGGGACAGACCGCAAGAGACCCAGTACTTC
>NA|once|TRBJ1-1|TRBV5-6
CASSWGFRGSEAFF
TGTGCCAGCAGCTGGGGTTTCAGGGGTAGTGAAGCTTTCTTT
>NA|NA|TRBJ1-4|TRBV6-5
CASSPPGAPEKLFF
TGTGCCAGCAGTCCTCCAGGGGCCCCCGAAAAACTGTTTTTT
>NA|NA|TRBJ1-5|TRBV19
CASSNPRGDSNQPQHF
TGTGCCAGTAGTAATCCTCGGGGAGATAGCAATCAGCCCCAGCATTTT
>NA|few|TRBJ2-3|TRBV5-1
CASSSTPRDTQYF
TGCGCCAGCAGCTCGACTCCTCGAGATACGCAGTATTTT
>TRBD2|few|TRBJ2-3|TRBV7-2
CASSATGTSGGLDTQYF
TGTGCCAGCAGCGCGACGGGGACTAGCGGGGGGTTAGATACGCAGTATTTT
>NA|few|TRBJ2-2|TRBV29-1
CSPDRPTGELFF
TGCAGCCCTGACAGGCCCACCGGGGAGCTGTTTTTT
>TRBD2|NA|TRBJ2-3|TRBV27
CASSPRLAGFTDTQYF
TGTGCCAGCAGTCCCCGACTAGCGGGATTTACAGATACGCAGTATTTT
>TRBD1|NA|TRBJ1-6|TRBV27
CASSLFVGQDYNSPLHF
TGTGCCAGCAGTTTATTTGTTGGACAGGACTATAATTCACCCCTCCACTTT
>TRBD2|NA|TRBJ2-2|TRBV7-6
CASSRGGGSSTGELFF
TGTGCCAGCAGCCGCGGGGGAGGGTCGAGCACCGGGGAGCTGTTTTTT
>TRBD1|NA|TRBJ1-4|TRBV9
CASSAHLTGYEKLFF
TGTGCCAGCAGCGCCCATTTGACAGGGTATGAAAAACTGTTTTTT
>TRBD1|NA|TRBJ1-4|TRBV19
CASSSRGQGNEKLFF
TGTGCCAGTAGTAGCCGGGGACAGGGAAATGAAAAACTGTTTTTT
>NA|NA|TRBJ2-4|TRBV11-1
CASSLGRLAKNIQYF
TGTGCCAGCAGCTTAGGCAGGCTAGCCAAAAACATTCAGTACTTC
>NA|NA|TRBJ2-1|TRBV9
CASSAGGRGSSSEQFF
TGTGCCAGCAGCGCCGGGGGGAGGGGGAGTAGTTCTGAGCAGTTCTTC
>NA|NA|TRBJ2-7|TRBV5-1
CASSLGTEPYEQYF
TGCGCCAGCAGCTTGGGGACAGAACCCTACGAGCAGTACTTC
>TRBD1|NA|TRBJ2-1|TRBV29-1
CSVGTGGSYNEQFF
TGCAGCGTGGGGACAGGGGGCTCCTACAATGAGCAGTTCTTC
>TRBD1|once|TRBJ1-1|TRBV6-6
CASSYDRAEAFF
TGTGCCAGCAGTTACGACAGGGCTGAAGCTTTCTTT
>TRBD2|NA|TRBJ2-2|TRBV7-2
CASSSSGSNVGGLFF
TGTGCCAGCAGCTCCAGCGGGAGTAATGTTGGCGGGCTGTTTTTT
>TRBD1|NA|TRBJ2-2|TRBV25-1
CASSERGQMNTGELFF
TGTGCCAGCAGTGAGAGGGGGCAGATGAACACCGGGGAGCTGTTTTTT
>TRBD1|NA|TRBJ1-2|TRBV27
CASGIRDSYGYTF
TGTGCCAGCGGAATCCGGGACAGCTATGGCTACACCTTC
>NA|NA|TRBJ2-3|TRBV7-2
CASSFKRWFADTQYF
TGTGCCAGCAGCTTCAAGCGGTGGTTCGCAGATACGCAGTATTTT
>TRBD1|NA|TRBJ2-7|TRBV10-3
CAVTSQTGVEQYF
TGTGCCGTCACCTCTCAGACAGGGGTAGAGCAGTACTTC
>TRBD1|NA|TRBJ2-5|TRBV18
CASSPKQGQGSGETQYF
TGTGCCAGCTCACCAAAGCAGGGACAGGGGTCAGGGGAGACCCAGTACTTC
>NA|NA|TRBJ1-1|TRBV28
CASIQSPGAGGTEAFF
TGTGCCAGCATTCAATCCCCCGGGGCCGGGGGCACTGAAGCTTTCTTT